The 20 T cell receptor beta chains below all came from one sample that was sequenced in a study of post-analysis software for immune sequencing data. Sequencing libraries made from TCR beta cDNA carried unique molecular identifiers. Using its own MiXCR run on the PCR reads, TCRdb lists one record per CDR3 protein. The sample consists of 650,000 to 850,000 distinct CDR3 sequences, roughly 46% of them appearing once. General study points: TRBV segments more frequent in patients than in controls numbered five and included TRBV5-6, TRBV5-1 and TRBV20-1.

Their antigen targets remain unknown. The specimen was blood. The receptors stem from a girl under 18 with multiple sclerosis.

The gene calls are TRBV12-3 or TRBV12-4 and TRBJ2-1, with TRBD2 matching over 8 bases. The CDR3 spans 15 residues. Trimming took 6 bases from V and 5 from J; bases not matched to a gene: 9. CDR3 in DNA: TGTGCCAGCAGCCCAACTGGACTAGCCAACAATGAGCAGTTCTTC. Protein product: CASSPTGLANNEQFF.

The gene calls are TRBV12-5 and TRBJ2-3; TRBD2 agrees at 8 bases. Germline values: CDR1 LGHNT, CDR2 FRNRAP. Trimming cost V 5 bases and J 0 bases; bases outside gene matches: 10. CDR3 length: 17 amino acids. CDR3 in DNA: TGTGCTAGTGGTGGACTAGCTGGGATCCCTAGCACAGATACGCAGTATTTT. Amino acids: CASGGLAGIPSTDTQYF.

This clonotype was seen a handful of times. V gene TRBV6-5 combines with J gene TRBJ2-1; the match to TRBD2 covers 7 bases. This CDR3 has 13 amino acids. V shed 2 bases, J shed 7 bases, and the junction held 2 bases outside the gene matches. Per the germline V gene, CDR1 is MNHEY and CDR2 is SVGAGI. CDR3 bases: TGTGCCAGCAGTTACGGGAGGGGAAATGAGCAGTTCTTC. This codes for CASSYGRGNEQFF.

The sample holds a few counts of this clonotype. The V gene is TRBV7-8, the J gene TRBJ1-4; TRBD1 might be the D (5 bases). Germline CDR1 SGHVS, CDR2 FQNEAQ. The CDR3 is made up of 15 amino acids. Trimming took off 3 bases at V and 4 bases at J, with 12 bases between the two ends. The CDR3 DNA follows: TGTGCCAGCAGCTTCGAGGGGTTGGATAATGAAAAACTGTTTTTT. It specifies CASSFEGLDNEKLFF. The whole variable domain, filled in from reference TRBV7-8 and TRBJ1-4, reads GAGVSQSPRYKVAKRGQDVALRCDPISGHVSLFWYQQALGQGPEFLTYFQNEAQLDKSGLPSDRFFAERPEGSVSTLKIQRTQQEDSAVYLCASSFEGLDNEKLFFGSGTQLSVL.

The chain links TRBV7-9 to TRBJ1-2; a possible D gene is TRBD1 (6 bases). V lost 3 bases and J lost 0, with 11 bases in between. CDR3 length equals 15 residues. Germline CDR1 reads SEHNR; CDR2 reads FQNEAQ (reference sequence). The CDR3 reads CASSFPGATNYGYTF. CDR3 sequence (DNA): TGTGCCAGCAGCTTCCCAGGGGCAACTAACTATGGCTACACCTTC.

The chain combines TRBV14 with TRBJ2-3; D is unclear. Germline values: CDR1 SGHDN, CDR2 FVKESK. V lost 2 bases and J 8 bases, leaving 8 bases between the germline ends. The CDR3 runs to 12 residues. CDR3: CASSQQRSTQYF. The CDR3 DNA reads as TGTGCCAGCAGCCAACAGCGAAGTACGCAGTATTTT. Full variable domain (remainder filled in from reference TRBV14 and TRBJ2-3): EAGVTQFPSHSVIEKGQTVTLRCDPISGHDNLYWYRRVMGKEIKFLLHFVKESKQDESGMPNNRFLAERTGGTYSTLKVQPAELEDSGVYFCASSQQRSTQYFGPGTRLTVL.

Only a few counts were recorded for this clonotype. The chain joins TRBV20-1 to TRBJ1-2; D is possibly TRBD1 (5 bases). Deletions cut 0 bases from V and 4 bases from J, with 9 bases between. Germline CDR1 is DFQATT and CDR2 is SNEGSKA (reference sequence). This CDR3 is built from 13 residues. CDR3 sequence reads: CSARDPDSYGYTF. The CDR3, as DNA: TGCAGTGCTAGAGACCCCGACAGCTATGGCTACACCTTC.

As DNA, the CDR3 is TGTGCCAGCAGTCTATGGACTAGCGGACGCTCATCTATAAGGTTCTTC. As protein: CASSLWTSGRSSIRFF. The chain recombines TRBV27 with TRBJ2-1, with 10 bases fitting TRBD2. The junction had 19 bases not matched to a gene; V was cut back by 5 bases and J by 15 bases. The germline V gene encodes CDR1 MNHEY and CDR2 SMNVEV (reference sequence). CDR3 length: 16 amino acids.

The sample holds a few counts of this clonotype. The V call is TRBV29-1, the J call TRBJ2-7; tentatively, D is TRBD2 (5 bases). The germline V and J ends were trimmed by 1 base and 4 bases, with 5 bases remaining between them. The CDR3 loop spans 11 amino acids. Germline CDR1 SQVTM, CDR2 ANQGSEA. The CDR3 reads CSVEGRYEQYF. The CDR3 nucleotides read TGCAGCGTTGAAGGGAGGTACGAGCAGTACTTC.

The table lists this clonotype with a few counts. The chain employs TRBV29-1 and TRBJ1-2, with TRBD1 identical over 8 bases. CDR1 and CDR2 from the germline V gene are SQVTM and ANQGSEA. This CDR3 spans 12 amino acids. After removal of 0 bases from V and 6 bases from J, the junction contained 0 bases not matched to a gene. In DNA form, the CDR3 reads TGCAGCGTTGAAGAACAGGGGGATGGCTACACCTTC. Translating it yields CSVEEQGDGYTF.

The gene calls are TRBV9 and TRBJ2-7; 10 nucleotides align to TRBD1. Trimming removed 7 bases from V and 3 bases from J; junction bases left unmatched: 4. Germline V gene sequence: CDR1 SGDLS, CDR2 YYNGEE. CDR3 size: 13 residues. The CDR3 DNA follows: TGTGCCAGCGGGACAGGGGAGGACTACGAGCAGTACTTC. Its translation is CASGTGEDYEQYF.

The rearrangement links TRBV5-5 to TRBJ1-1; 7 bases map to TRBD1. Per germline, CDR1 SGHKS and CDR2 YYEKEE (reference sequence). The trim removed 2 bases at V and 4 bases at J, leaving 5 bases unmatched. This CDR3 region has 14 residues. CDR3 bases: TGTGCCAGCAGCTTCAGTTCAGGGGGCACTGAAGCTTTCTTT. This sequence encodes CASSFSSGGTEAFF.

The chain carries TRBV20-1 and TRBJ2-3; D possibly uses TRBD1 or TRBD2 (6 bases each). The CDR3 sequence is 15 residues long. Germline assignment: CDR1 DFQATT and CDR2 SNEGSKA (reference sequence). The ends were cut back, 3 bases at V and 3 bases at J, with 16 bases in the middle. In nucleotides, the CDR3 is TGCAGTGCTAGGGATAGCGGTAGGGGGACAGATACGCAGTATTTT. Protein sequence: CSARDSGRGTDTQYF.

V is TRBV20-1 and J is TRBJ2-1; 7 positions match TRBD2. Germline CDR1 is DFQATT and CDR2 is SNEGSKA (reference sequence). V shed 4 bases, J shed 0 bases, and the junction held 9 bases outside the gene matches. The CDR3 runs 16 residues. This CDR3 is CSANPTSVSSYNEQFF. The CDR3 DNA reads TGCAGTGCTAACCCCACTAGCGTAAGCTCCTACAATGAGCAGTTCTTC.

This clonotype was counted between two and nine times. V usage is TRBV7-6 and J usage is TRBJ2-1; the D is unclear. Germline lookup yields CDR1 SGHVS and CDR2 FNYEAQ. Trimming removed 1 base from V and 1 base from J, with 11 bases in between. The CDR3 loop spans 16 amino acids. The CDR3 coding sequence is TGTGCCAGCAGCTTAGGTCCCAGGTCTTCCTACAATGAGCAGTTCTTC. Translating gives CASSLGPRSSYNEQFF.

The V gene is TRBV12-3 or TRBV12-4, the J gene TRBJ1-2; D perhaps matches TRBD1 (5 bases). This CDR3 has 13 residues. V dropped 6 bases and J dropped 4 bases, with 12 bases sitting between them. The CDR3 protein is CASSPGWGYGYTF. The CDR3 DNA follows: TGTGCCAGCAGCCCAGGGTGGGGCTATGGCTACACCTTC.

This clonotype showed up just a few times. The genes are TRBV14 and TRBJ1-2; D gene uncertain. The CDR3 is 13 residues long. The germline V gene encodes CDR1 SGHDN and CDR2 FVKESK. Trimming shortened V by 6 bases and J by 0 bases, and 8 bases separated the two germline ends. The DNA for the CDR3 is TGTGCCAGCAGGGGAGGATCTAACTATGGCTACACCTTC. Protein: CASRGGSNYGYTF.

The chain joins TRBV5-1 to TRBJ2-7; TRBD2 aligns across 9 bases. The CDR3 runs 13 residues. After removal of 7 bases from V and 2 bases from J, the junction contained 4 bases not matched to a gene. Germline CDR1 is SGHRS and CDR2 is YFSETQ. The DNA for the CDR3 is TGCGCCAGCCGACTAGCGGAACCCTACGAGCAGTACTTC. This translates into CASRLAEPYEQYF.

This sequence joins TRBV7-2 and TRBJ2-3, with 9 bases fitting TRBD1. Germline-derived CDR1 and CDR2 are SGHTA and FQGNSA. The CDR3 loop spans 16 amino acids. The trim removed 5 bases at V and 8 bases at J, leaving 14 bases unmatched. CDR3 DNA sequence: TGTGCCAGCAGCGCCGCCGGGACAGGGATAGTGGGTACGCAGTATTTT. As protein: CASSAAGTGIVGTQYF.

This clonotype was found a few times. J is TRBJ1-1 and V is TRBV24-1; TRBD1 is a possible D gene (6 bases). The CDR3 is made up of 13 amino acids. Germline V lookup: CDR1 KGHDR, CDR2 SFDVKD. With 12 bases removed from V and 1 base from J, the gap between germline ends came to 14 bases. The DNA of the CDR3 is TGTGCCGTAAGGACAGCTGCGAACACTGAAGCTTTCTTT. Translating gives CAVRTAANTEAFF.